This T cell receptor beta chain was obtained from a study of blood T cell repertoires in COVID-19. In the study overall: Sites in the United States, Italy and Spain provided acute and convalescent COVID-19 samples.

Original processing notes: Counts of nucleated cells, estimated from reference gene primer amplification, were obtained. The assay was immunoSEQ multiplex PCR, and TCRdb's table has in-frame clones only and misses some. The V and J calls and clone size are taken from that table; D and trimming were inferred from the DNA. The sample holds roughly 290,000 clones, approximately 85% seen once. Germline assignment: CDR1 MNHEY and CDR2 SVGAGI. V lost 6 bases and J lost 4; bases outside the gene matches: 8. CDR3 length equals 15 residues. The cohort comprised adults aged roughly 18 to 95 years residing in under 25 US areas. Which cohort a participant joined came from the clinical history participants gave.

The sequence came from a man aged 25 to 40 who had recovered from COVID-19. Sequenced material: PBMCs or T cells enriched from blood (not recorded which). The J gene is TRBJ1-1, the V gene TRBV6-5; 10 nucleotides match TRBD1. The CDR3 nucleotides are TGTGCCAGCAGCTCCCGACAGGGGGCTGGCACTGAAGCTTTCTTT. It specifies CASSSRQGAGTEAFF.